This T cell receptor beta chain was captured in a study of cytomegalovirus exposure and HLA in healthy donors. Germline values: CDR1 SNHLY, CDR2 FYNNEI. Deletions cut 7 bases from V and 0 bases from J, with 7 bases between. This CDR3 spans 13 amino acids. The PCR employed 60 Vbeta primers together with 13 Jbeta primers. TCRdb's table, derived via immunoSEQ multiplex PCR, lists solely in-frame clones and lacks some. This sample has 100,000 to 150,000 clones; 80% to 85% occur once, and the top ten carry approximately 1.1%. The sequenced sample consisted of PBMCs. The origin of this receptor is a woman in her thirties in good health and CMV-seronegative. The V gene is TRBV2, the J gene TRBJ1-3; D is ambiguous. Here the CDR3 reads CASMASSGNTIYF. In DNA, the CDR3 is TGTGCCAGCATGGCATCCTCTGGAAACACCATATATTTT.